The clone carrying this T cell receptor (beta chain) was observed a single time. Its cognate antigen is unknown. Both 60 Vbeta primers and 13 Jbeta primers went into the PCR. As processed by the authors: Roughly 80 million unique TCR beta chains, 8.5 million to 14 million shared, were counted in a later analysis. Clones were read by immunoSEQ multiplex PCR, and TCRdb kept only the in-frame ones, dropping some. The DNA gave D and trimming, while V, J and clone size come from that table. The sample comprises approximately 130,000 clones, over 60% of which are singletons, and 3.4% rests with the top ten. The record originates from a study of cytomegalovirus exposure and HLA in healthy donors. The study, taken as a whole, reports: For most subjects, TCR beta sequences were reported to predict HLA-A and HLA-B alleles with accuracy. A missense variant in DCLRE1C was later tied to TCR beta V- and J-gene trimming.

CDR1 is LNHDA, CDR2 SQIVND, per germline (reference sequence). CDR3 length: 17 amino acids. V gave up 5 bases and J gave up 0 bases; unmatched junction bases: 12. The chain has TRBV19 and TRBJ1-1, with 7 bases identical to TRBD1. Sequences were obtained from PBMCs. This receptor was identified in a man aged 25 to 40 in good health and CMV-seronegative. CDR3 coding DNA: TGTGCCAGTAGTGACAACAGGGGCCGGGGCATGAACACTGAAGCTTTCTTT. Its translation is CASSDNRGRGMNTEAFF.